This T cell receptor beta chain comes out of a study of cytomegalovirus exposure and HLA in healthy donors. Study-level points and caveats: Earlier analysis yielded a pattern in which most TCR beta V segments were productive about 87% or about 30% of the time. A later analysis reportedly found that, within productive TCRs, an Asian-associated ancestry cluster had fewer N-insertions than the mean observed across the roughly 670 donors.

Of note for this clone: Its antigen is not identified.

The V and J ends lost 6 bases and 0 bases respectively, with 12 bases between them. The CDR3 is made up of 16 amino acids. The germline V gene has CDR1 LNHDA and CDR2 SQIVND (reference sequence). The PCR contained 60 Vbeta and 13 Jbeta primers. Method: immunoSEQ multiplex PCR; TCRdb's copy keeps in-frame clones and lacks some. The data contain about 190,000 clones, around 75% of them singletons. The rearrangement uses TRBV19 and TRBJ2-6; D is perhaps TRBD1 (5 bases). Sequenced sample: PBMCs. This TCR was sampled from a woman in her thirties in good health and CMV-seropositive. The CDR3 coding sequence is TGTGCCAGTAGGGAAGGGGCGATCTCTGGGGCCAACGTCCTGACTTTC. Its protein product is CASREGAISGANVLTF.